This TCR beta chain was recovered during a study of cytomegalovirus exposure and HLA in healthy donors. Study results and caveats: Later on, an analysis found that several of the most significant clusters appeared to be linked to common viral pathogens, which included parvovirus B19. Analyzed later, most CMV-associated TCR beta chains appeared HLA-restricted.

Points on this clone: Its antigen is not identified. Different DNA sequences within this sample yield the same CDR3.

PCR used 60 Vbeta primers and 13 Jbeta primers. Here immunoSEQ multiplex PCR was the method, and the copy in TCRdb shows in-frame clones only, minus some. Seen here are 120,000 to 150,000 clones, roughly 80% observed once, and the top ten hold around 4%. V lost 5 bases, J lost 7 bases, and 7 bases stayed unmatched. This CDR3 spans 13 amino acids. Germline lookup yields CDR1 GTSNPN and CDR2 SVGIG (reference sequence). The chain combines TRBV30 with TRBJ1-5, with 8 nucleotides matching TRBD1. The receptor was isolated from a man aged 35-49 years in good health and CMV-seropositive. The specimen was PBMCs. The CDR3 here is CAWSTTGGQPQHF. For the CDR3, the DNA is TGTGCCTGGTCTACAACAGGGGGACAGCCCCAGCATTTT.